This TCR beta chain derives from a study of monozygotic twins with inflammatory bowel disease (dated by TCRdb to about 2019). Regarding the complete study: The full study comprised some 30 monozygotic twin pairs: nine German pairs (four IBD-concordant, five IBD-discordant) and 19 IBD-discordant Danish pairs. Within discordant pairs, disease-associated traits were sought mainly by comparing IBD patients with their genetically identical healthy co-twins. Each individual had, on average, about 151 000 unique TCRalpha sequences and 181 000 unique TCRbeta sequences available for analysis.

About this clonotype: The antigen it recognizes is unknown.

Receptors were amplified or captured by 5' RACE. For each TCR library, approximately 3,700 ng of total RNA was used. For each sample, cDNA synthesis was carried out in eight separate reactions using SMARTScribe reverse transcriptase. During cDNA synthesis, unique molecular identifiers containing a 6-nucleotide sample barcode were introduced by template switching. Amplification of TCRalpha and TCRbeta cDNA involved two nested PCRs of 16 and 9 cycles, and each PCR was followed by bead purification. Before amplification, cDNA was treated with uracil DNA-glycosylase and purified using the QIAquick PCR purification kit. The second PCR was the step at which Illumina TruSeq-compatible adapters and sample-specific barcodes were added. TapeStation and Qubit were used to check library quality and concentration, and 4.5 to 6.5 ng of each library was pooled. Sequencing of pooled libraries was carried out on an Illumina HiSeq2500 single-index Rapid Run using 2 x 100 bp reads and custom sequencing primers. Per the original workflow: PCR and sequencing errors were corrected by UMI-based consensus assembly using MiGEC version 1.2.6. MiXCR version 2.1.1 was used to carry out V(D)J alignment, clonotype assembly and CDR3 extraction. Normalisation of gene usage, clonotype sharing and MAIT/NKT TCR abundance was achieved by analysing the top 1000, 10 000 and 20 000 clonotypes per sample. Diversity was computed as the inverse Simpson index with the vegan R package after downsampling to 27 000 UMIs. Paired Mann-Whitney U tests on discordant twin pairs were used, with Benjamini-Hochberg multiple-testing correction. Based on TCRdb reprocessing of the reads, there is one entry per CDR3 protein sequence, and DNA is missing. TCRdb's processing, not the authors', yielded these V and J calls. The sample table on file contains approximately 340,000 distinct CDR3 sequences. The ten largest clones take up around 2% of the sample.

The CDR3 runs 14 residues from the cysteine to the phenylalanine. No DNA appears here. Reading the germline V gene gives CDR1 SGHAT and CDR2 FQNNGV. Points the paper makes about the study in general: The results gave no support for a single strong signal or clonotype linked to IBD. No difference in repertoire similarity was observed between concordant and discordant twins, possibly owing to limited statistical power. IBD patients shared fewer clonotypes with other individuals than healthy twins did, most markedly in patients showing signs of disease activity. Differing immunosuppressive treatments among patients may have added background noise and inter-individual variability to the repertoires. TCRbeta repertoire diversity, by inverse Simpson index, was decreased in IBD patients compared with their healthy co-twins. Different T cell subtypes could not be distinguished in the analysis.

From each donor, an approximately 2.5 ml peripheral blood sample was drawn into PAXgene tubes and stored at -80 degrees C. Without T cell sorting, total RNA was isolated from whole blood using the PAXgene blood miRNA kit on an automated QIAcube. Deep TCRalpha and TCRbeta repertoire profiling with unique molecular barcoding was performed on peripheral blood of monozygotic twin pairs concordant or discordant for inflammatory bowel disease. Smoking habits were recorded for all twin pairs, and each individual was classified as a current, former or never smoker. The sequence derives from a human donor with ulcerative colitis or Crohn's disease, or a healthy co-twin of an affected twin (not recorded which). The source material was blood. The rearrangement joined TRBV11-2 to TRBJ2-7; TCRdb returns TRBD1, unconfirmable since there is no DNA. The CDR3 in this case is CASSSPRQGTQQYF.